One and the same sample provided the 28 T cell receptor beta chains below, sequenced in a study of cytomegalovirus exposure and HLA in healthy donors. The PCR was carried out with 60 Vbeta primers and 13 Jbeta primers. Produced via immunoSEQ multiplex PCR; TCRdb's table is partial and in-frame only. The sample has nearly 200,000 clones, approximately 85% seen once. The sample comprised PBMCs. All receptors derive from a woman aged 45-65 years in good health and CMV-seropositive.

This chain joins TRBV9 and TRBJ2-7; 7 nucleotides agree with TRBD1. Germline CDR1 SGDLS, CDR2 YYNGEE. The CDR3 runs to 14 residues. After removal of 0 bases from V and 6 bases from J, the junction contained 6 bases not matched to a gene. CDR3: CASSVARQGFEQYF. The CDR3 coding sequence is TGTGCCAGCAGCGTAGCCCGACAGGGTTTCGAGCAGTACTTC.

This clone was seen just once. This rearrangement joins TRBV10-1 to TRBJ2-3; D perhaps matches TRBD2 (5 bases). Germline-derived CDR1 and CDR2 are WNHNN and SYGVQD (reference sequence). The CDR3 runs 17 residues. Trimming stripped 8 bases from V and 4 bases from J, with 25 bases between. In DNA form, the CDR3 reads TGCGCCAGCCCCCCGCGGAAAGTCGGGGTCAAGCCAGATACGCAGTATTTT. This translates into CASPPRKVGVKPDTQYF.

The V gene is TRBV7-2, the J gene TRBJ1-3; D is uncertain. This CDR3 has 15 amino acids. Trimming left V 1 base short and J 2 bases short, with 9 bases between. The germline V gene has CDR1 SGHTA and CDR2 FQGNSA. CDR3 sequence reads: CASSLVPLPGNTIYF. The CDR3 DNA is TGTGCCAGCAGCTTAGTCCCCCTACCTGGAAACACCATATATTTT. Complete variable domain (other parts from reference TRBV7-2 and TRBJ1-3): GAGVSQSPSNKVTEKGKDVELRCDPISGHTALYWYRQSLGQGLEFLIYFQGNSAPDKSGLPSDRFSAERTGGSVSTLTIQRTQQEDSAVYLCASSLVPLPGNTIYFGEGSWLTVV.

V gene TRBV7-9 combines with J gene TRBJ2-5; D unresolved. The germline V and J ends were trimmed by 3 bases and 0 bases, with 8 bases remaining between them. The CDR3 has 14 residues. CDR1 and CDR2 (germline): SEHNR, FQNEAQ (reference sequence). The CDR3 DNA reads TGTGCCAGCAGCTTCGGCAGGCACCAAGAGACCCAGTACTTC. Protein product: CASSFGRHQETQYF.

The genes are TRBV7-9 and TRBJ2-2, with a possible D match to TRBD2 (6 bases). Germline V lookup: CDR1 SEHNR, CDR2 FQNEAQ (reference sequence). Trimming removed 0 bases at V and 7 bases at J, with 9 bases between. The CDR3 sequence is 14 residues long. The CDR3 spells CASSLAAGHGELFF. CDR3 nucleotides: TGTGCCAGCAGCTTAGCCGCGGGGCACGGGGAGCTGTTTTTT.

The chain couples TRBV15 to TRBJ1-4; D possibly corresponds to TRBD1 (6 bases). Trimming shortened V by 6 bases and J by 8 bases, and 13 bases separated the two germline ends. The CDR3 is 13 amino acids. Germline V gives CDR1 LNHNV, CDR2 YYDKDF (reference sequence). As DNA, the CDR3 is TGTGCCACCAGTTCACAGGGATGGGAAAAACTGTTTTTT. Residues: CATSSQGWEKLFF.

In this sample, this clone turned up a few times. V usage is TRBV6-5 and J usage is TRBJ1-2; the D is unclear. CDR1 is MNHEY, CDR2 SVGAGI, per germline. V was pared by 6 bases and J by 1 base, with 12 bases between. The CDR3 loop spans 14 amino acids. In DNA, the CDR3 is TGTGCCAGCAGACCCCATACAGATAACTATGGCTACACCTTC. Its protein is CASRPHTDNYGYTF.

CDR3 nucleotide sequence: TGTGCCATCGGGAGCGGAGATCAAGAGACCCAGTACTTC. As protein: CAIGSGDQETQYF. The rearrangement joins TRBV19 to TRBJ2-5; the D gene is possibly TRBD2 (6 bases). CDR1 LNHDA and CDR2 SQIVND come from the germline V gene (reference sequence). Trimming left V 10 bases short and J 2 bases short, with 14 bases between. CDR3 length: 13 residues.

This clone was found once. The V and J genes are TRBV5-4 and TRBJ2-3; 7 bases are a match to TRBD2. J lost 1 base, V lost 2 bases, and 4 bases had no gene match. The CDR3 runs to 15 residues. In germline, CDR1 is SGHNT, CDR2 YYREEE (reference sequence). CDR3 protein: CASSFDAGGTDTQYF. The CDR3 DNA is TGTGCCAGCAGCTTTGATGCGGGGGGCACAGATACGCAGTATTTT.

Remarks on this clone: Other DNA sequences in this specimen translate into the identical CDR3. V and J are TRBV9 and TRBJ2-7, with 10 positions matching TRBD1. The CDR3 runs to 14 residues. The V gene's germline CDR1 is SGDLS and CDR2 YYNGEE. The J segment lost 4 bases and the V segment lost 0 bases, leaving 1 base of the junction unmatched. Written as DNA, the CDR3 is TGTGCCAGCAGCGTAGGACAGGGGGCATACGAGCAGTACTTC. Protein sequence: CASSVGQGAYEQYF.

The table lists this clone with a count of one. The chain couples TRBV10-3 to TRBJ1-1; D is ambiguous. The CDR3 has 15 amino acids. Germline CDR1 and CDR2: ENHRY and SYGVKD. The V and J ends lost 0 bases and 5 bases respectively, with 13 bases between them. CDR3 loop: CAISESYGESTEAFF. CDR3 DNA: TGTGCCATCAGTGAGTCTTACGGGGAGAGTACTGAAGCTTTCTTT.

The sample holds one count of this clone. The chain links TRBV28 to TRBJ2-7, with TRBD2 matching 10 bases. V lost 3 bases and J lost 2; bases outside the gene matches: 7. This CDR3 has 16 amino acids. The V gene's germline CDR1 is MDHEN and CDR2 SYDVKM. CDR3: CASSFGAGGVTYEQYF. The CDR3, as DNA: TGTGCCAGCAGTTTCGGAGCGGGAGGGGTTACCTACGAGCAGTACTTC.

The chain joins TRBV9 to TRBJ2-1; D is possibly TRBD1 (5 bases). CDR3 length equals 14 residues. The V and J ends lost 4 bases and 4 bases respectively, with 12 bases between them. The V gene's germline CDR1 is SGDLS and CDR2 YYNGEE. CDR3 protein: CASSPQGQYNEQFF. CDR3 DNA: TGTGCCAGCAGCCCTCAAGGACAATACAATGAGCAGTTCTTC. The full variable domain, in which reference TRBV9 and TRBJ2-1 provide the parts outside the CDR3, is DSGVTQTPKHLITATGQRVTLRCSPRSGDLSVYWYQQSLDQGLQFLIQYYNGEERAKGNILERFSAQQFPDLHSELNLSSLELGDSALYFCASSPQGQYNEQFFGPGTRLTVL.

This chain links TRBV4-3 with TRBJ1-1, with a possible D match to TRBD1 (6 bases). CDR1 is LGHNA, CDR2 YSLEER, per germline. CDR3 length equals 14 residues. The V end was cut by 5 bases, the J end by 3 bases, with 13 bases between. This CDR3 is CASSMTGEYTEAFF. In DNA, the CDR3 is TGCGCCAGCAGCATGACAGGCGAGTACACTGAAGCTTTCTTT.

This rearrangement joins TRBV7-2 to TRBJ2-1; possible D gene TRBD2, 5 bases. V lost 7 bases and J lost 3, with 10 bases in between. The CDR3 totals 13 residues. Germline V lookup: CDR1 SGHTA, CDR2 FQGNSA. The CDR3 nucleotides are TGTGCCAGCACCCATCGGGGCTACAATGAGCAGTTCTTC. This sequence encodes CASTHRGYNEQFF.

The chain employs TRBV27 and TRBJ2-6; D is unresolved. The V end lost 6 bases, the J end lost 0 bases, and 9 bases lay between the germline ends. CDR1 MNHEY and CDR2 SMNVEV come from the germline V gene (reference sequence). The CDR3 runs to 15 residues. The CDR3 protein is CASRARYSGANVLTF. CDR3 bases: TGTGCCAGCAGGGCCCGTTACTCTGGGGCCAACGTCCTGACTTTC.

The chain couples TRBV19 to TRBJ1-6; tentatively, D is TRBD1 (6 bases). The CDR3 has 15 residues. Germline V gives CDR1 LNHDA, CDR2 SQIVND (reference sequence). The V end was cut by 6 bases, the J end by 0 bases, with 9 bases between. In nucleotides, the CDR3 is TGTGCCAGTAGCCAGGGGAGCTCCTATAATTCACCCCTCCACTTT. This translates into CASSQGSSYNSPLHF.

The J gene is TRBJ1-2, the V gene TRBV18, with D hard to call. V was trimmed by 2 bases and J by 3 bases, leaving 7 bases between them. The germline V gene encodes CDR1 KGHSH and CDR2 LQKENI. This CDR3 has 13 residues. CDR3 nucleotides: TGTGCCAGCTCACCAACTTCGGACTATGGCTACACCTTC. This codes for CASSPTSDYGYTF.

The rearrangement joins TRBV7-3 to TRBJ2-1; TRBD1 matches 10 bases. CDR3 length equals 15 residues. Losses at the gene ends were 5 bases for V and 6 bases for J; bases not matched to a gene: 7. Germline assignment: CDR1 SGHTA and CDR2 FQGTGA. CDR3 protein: CASSTTGGVPNEQFF. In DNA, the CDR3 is TGTGCCAGCAGCACGACAGGGGGCGTCCCCAATGAGCAGTTCTTC. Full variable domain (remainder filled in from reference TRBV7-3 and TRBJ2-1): GAGVSQTPSNKVTEKGKYVELRCDPISGHTALYWYRQSLGQGPEFLIYFQGTGAADDSGLPNDRFFAVRPEGSVSTLKIQRTERGDSAVYLCASSTTGGVPNEQFFGPGTRLTVL.

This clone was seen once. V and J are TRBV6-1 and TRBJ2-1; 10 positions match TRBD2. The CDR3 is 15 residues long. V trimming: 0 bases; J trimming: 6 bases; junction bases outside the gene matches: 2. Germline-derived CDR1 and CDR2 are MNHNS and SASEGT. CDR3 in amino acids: CASSEAAGGPNEQFF. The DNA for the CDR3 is TGTGCCAGCAGTGAAGCAGCGGGGGGGCCCAATGAGCAGTTCTTC.

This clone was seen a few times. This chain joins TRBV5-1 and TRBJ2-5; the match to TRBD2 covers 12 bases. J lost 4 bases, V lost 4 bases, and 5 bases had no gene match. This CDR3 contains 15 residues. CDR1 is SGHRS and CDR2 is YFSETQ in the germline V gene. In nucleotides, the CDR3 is TGCGCCAGCAGCGTACTAGCGGGGGGCATAGAGACCCAGTACTTC. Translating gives CASSVLAGGIETQYF.

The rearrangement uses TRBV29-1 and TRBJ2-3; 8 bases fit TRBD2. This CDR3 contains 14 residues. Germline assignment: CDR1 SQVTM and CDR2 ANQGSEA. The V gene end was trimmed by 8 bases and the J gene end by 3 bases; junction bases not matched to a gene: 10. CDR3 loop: CSFRTSPLTDTQYF. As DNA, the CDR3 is TGCAGCTTCCGGACTAGCCCTTTGACAGATACGCAGTATTTT.

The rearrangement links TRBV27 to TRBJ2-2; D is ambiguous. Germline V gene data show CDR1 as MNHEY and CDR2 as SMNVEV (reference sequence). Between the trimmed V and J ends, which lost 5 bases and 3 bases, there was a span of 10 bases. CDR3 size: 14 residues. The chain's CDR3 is CASSLHKDTGELFF. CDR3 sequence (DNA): TGTGCCAGCAGTCTCCACAAAGACACCGGGGAGCTGTTTTTT.

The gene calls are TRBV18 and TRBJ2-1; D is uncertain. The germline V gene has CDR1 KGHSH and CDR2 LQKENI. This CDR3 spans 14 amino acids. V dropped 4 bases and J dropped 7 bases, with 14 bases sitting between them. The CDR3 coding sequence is TGTGCCAGCTCACTACTACTGCATGAAAATGAGCAGTTCTTC. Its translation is CASSLLLHENEQFF. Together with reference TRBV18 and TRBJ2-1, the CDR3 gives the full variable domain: NAGVMQNPRHLVRRRGQEARLRCSPMKGHSHVYWYRQLPEEGLKFMVYLQKENIIDESGMPKERFSAEFPKEGPSILRIQQVVRGDSAAYFCASSLLLHENEQFFGPGTRLTVL.

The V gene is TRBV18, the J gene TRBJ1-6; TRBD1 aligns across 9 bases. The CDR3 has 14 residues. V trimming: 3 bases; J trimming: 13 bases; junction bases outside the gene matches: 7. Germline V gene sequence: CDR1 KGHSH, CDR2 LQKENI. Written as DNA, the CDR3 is TGTGCCAGCTCACCCAGGGGACAGGGTGATCCCCTCCACTTT. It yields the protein CASSPRGQGDPLHF.

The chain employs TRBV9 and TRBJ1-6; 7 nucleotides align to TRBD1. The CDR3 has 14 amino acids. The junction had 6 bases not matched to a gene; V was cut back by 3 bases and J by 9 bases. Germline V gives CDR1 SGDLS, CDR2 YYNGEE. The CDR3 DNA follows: TGTGCCAGCAGCGAACAGGGGAGAGGTTCACCCCTCCACTTT. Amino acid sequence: CASSEQGRGSPLHF.

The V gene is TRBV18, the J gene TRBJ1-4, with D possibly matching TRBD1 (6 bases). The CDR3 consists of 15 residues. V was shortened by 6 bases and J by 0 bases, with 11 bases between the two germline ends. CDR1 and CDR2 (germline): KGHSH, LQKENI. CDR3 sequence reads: CASSPRTATNEKLFF. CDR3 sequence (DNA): TGTGCCAGCTCTCCGAGGACAGCAACTAATGAAAAACTGTTTTTT. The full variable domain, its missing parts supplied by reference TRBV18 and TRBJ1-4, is NAGVMQNPRHLVRRRGQEARLRCSPMKGHSHVYWYRQLPEEGLKFMVYLQKENIIDESGMPKERFSAEFPKEGPSILRIQQVVRGDSAAYFCASSPRTATNEKLFFGSGTQLSVL.

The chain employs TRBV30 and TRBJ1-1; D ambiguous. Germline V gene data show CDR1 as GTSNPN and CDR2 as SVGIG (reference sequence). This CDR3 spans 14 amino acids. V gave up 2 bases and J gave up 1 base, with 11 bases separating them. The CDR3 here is CAWSTGMSNTEAFF. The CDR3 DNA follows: TGTGCCTGGAGTACGGGGATGTCGAACACTGAAGCTTTCTTT.